The clone carrying this T cell receptor (beta chain) was counted between two and nine times. J lost 7 bases, V lost 4 bases, and 11 bases had no gene match. Germline assignment: CDR1 SGHKS and CDR2 YYEKEE (reference sequence). This CDR3 has 16 amino acids. TCRdb processed the RT-PCR reads anew with MiXCR; each CDR3 protein has one entry. This sample has hundreds of thousands of distinct CDR3 sequences, with more than 13% found just once. The chain has TRBV5-5 and TRBJ1-6; 7 positions agree with TRBD1. The clonotype comes from a female donor in good health, serving as a healthy control. Sequencing was performed on memory CD4+ T cells from blood. The CDR3 DNA sequence: TGTGCCAGCAGCCCACCGGGACAGCAGGACAATTCACCCCTCCACTTT. Its protein product is CASSPPGQQDNSPLHF.